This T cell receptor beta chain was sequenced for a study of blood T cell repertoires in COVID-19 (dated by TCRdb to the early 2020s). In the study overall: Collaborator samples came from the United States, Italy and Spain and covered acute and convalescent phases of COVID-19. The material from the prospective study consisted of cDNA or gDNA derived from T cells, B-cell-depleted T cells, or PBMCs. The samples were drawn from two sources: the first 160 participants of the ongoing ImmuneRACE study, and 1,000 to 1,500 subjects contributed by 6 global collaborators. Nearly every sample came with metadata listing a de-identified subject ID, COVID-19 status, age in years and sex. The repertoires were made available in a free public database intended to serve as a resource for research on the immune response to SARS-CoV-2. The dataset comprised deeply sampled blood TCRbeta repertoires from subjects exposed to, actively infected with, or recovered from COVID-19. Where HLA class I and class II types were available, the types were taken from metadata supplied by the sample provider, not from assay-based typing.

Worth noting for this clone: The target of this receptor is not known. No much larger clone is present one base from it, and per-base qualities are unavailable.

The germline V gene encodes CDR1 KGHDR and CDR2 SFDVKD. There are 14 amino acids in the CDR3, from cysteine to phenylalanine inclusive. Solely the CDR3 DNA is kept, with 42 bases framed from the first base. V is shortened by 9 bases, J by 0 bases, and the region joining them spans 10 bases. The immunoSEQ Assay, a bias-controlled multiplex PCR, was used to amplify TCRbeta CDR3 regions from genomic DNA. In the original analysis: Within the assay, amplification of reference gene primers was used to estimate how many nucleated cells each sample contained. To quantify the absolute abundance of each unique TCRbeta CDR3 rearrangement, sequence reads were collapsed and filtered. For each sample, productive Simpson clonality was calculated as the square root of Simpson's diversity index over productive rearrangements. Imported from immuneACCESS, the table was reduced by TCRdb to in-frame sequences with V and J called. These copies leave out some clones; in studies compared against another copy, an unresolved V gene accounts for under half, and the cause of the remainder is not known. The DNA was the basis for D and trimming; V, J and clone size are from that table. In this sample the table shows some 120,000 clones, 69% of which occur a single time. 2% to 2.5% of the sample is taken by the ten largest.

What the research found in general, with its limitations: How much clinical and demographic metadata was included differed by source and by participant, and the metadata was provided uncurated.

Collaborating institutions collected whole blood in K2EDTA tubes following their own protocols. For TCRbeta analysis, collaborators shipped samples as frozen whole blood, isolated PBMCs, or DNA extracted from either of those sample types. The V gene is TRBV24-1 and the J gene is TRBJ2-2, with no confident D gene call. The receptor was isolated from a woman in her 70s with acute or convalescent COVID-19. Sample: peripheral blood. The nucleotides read TGTGCCACCTCGACTCTCTCGAACACCGGGGAGCTGTTTTTT. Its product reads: CATSTLSNTGELFF.